This T cell receptor (beta chain) was identified during a study of vaccination and CD4 T cells after COVID-19. Whole-study context: Either the Pfizer-BioNTech BNT162b2 or Moderna mRNA-1273 vaccine was given as two doses.

As regards this clonotype: Its target is unknown.

As for treatment: approximately nine-day PBMC culture with coronavirus spike peptide pools or control peptides (ViraFEST assay). An unexposed donor provided the CD4+ T cells, which were collected before the COVID-19 pandemic (2011-2018). First, ViraFEST expanded antigen-specific T cells with peptide pools, and next it sequenced the TCRs. It was SARS-CoV-2 S/N and four cold-coronavirus spikes that probed unexposed-donor CD4+ T cells, cells permitting. An Oncomine TCR Beta short-read assay was used to sequence the DNA from cultured CD4+ T cells. MiXCR was run by TCRdb on the PCR reads, yielding one entry per CDR3 protein. The sample lists 4,600 or so distinct CDR3 sequences, around 50% occurring once. The V gene's germline CDR1 is DFQATT and CDR2 SNEGSKA (reference sequence). The CDR3 extends over 14 amino acids. The V end lost 1 base, the J end lost 4 bases, and 11 bases lay between the germline ends.

The chain recombines TRBV20-1 with TRBJ1-5; D uncertain. The sequence was collected from a human donor in good health. The specimen was CD4+ T cells from blood, cultured in vitro. The DNA of the CDR3 is TGCAGTGCTAGAGTCCCGTTTAGTAATCAGCCCCAGCATTTT. Translating gives CSARVPFSNQPQHF.